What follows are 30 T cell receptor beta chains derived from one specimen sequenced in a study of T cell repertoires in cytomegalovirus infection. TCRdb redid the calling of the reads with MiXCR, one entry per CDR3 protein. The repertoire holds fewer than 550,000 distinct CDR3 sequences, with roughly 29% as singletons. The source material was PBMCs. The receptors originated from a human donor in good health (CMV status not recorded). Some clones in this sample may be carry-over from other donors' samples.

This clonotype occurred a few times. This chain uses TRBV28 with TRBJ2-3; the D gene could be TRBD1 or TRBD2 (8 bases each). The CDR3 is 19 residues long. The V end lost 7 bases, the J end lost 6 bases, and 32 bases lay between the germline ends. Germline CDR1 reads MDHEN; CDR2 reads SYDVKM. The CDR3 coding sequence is TGTGCCAGCATTCCGGACAGGGTTCAGGCGGGAGGACCCCCGGATACGCAGTATTTT. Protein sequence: CASIPDRVQAGGPPDTQYF.

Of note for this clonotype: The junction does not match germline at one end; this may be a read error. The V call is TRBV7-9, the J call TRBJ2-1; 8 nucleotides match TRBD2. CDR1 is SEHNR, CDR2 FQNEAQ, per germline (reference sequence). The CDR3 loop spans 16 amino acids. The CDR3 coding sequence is TGTGCCAGCAGCTTAGTGGGACTAGGAGCCTATAATGAGCAGTTCTTC. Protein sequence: CASSLVGLGAYNEQFF.

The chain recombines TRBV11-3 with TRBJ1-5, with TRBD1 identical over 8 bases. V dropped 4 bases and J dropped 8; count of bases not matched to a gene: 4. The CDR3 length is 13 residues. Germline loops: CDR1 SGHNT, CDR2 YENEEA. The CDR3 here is CASSSSQGEPQHF. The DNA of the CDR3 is TGTGCCAGCAGCTCCTCACAGGGGGAGCCCCAGCATTTT.

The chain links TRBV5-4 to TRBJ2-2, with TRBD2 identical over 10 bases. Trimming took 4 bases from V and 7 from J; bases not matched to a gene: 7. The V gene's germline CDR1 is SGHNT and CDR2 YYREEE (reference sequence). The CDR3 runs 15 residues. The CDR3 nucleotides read TGTGCCAGCAGCGCGACTAGCGGGCGTTTCGGGGAGCTGTTTTTT. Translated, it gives CASSATSGRFGELFF.

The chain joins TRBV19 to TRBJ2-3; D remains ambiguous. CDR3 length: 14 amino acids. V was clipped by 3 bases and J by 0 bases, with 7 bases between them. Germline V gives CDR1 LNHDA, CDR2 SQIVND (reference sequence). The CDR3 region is CASSISFSTDTQYF. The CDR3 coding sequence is TGTGCCAGTAGTATTTCTTTTAGCACAGATACGCAGTATTTT.

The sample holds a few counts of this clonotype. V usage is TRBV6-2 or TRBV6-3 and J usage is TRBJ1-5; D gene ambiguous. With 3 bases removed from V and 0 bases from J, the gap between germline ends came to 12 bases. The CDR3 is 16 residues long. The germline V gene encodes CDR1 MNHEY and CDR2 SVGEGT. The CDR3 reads CASSYPHADSNQPQHF. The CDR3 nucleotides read TGTGCCAGCAGTTATCCCCACGCGGATAGCAATCAGCCCCAGCATTTT.

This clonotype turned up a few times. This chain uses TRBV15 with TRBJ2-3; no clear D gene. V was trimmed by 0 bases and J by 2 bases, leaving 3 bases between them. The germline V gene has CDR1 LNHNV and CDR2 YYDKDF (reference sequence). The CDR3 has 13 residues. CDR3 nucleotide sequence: TGTGCCACCAGCAGAGATGTCACAGATACGCAGTATTTT. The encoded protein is CATSRDVTDTQYF.

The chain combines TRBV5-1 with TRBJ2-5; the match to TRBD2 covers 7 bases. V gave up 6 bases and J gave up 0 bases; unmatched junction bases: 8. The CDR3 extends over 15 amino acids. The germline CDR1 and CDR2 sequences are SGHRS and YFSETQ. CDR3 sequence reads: CASTRLSGYQETQYF. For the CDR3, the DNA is TGCGCCAGCACCCGGCTTAGCGGGTACCAAGAGACCCAGTACTTC.

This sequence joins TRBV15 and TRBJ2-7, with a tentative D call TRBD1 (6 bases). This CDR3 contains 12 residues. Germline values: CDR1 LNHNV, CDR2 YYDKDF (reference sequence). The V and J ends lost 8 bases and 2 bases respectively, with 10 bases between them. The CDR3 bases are TGTGCCACCGGCAACAGGGCCTACGAGCAGTACTTC. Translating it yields CATGNRAYEQYF. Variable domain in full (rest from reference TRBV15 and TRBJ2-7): DAMVIQNPRYQVTQFGKPVTLSCSQTLNHNVMYWYQQKSSQAPKLLFHYYDKDFNNEADTPDNFQSRRPNTSFCFLDIRSPGLGDTAMYLCATGNRAYEQYFGPGTRLTVT.

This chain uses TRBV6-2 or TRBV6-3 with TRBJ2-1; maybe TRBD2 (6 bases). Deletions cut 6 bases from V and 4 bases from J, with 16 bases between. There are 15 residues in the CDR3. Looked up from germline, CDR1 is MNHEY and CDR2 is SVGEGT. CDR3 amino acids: CASSHGLPPYNEQFF. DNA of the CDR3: TGTGCCAGCAGCCACGGACTACCGCCATACAATGAGCAGTTCTTC.

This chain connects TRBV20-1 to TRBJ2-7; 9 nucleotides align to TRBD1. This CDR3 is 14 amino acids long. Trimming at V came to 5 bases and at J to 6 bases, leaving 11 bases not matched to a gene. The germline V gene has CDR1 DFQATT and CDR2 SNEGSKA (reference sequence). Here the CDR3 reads CSAGTGTGNTEQYF. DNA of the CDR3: TGCAGTGCTGGAACCGGGACAGGGAACACCGAGCAGTACTTC.

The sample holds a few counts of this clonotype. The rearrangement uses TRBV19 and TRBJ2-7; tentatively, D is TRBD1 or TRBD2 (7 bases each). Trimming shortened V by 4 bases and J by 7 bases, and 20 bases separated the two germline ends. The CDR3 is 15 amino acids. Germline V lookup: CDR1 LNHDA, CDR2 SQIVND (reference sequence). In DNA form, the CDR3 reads TGTGCCAGTAGTACGACAGGGACTACGGCGGGAGAGCAGTACTTC. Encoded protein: CASSTTGTTAGEQYF.

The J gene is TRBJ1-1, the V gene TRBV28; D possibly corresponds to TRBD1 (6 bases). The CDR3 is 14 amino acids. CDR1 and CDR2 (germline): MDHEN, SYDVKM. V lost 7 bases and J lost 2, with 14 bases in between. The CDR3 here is CASKEGEINTEAFF. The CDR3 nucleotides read TGTGCCAGCAAGGAGGGGGAAATCAACACTGAAGCTTTCTTT.

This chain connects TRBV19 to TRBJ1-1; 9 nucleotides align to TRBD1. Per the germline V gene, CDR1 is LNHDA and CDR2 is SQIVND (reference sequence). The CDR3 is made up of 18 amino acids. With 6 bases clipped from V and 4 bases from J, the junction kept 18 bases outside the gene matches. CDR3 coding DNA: TGTGCCAGTAGAAGCGAGCCGGACAGGGGATTGGTAGGCACTGAAGCTTTCTTT. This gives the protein CASRSEPDRGLVGTEAFF.

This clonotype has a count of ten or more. The CDR3 nucleotides are TGTGCCAGCAGTGAACCAGACCGCCATTCCCAAGAGACCCAGTACTTC. Its protein is CASSEPDRHSQETQYF. This chain joins TRBV25-1 and TRBJ2-5; no clear D gene. Per germline, CDR1 MGHDK and CDR2 SYGVNS. There are 16 residues in the CDR3. Trimming cost V 2 bases and J 1 base, with 14 bases left between them. The variable domain in full, with the rest retrieved from reference TRBV25-1 and TRBJ2-5, is EADIYQTPRYLVIGTGKKITLECSQTMGHDKMYWYQQDPGMELHLIHYSYGVNSTEKGDLSSESTVSRIRTEHFPLTLESARPSHTSQYLCASSEPDRHSQETQYFGPGTRLLVL.

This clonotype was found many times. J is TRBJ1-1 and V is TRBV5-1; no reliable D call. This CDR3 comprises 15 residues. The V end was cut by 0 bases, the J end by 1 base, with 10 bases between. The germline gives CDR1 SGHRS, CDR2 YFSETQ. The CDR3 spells CASSLDGRPNTEAFF. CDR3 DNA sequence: TGCGCCAGCAGCTTGGACGGACGTCCGAACACTGAAGCTTTCTTT.

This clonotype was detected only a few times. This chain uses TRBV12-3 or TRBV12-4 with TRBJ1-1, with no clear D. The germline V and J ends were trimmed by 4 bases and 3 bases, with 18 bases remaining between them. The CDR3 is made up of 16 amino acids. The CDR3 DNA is TGTGCCAGCAGTTCTGACCTTTGGAGGGCGGACACTGAAGCTTTCTTT. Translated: CASSSDLWRADTEAFF.

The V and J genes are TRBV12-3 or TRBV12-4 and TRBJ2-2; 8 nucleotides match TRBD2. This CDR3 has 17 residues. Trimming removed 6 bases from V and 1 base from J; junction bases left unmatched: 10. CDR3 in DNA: TGTGCCAGCAGCCGCCATCTAGCGGGCATGAACACCGGGGAGCTGTTTTTT. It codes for CASSRHLAGMNTGELFF.

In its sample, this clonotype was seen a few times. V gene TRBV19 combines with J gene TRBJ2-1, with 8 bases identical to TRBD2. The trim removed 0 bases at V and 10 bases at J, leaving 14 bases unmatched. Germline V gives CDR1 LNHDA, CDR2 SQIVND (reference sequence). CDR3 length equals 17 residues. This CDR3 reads CASSIDRPSGGGGEQFF. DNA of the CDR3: TGTGCCAGTAGTATAGATCGGCCCTCGGGAGGGGGGGGGGAGCAGTTCTTC.

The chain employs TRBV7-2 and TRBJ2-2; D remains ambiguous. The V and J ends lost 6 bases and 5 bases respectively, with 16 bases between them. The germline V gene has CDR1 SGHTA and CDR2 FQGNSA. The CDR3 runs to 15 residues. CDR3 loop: CASSSLDPGTGELFF. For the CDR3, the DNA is TGTGCCAGCAGTTCATTGGATCCTGGAACCGGGGAGCTGTTTTTT.

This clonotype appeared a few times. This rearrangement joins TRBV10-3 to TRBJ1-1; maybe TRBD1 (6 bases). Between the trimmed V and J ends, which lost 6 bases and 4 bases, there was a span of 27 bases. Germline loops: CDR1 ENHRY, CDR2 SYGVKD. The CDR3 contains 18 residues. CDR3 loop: CAISETGGWGAGSTEAFF. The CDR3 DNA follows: TGTGCCATCAGCGAAACAGGAGGGTGGGGGGCTGGCAGCACTGAAGCTTTCTTT.

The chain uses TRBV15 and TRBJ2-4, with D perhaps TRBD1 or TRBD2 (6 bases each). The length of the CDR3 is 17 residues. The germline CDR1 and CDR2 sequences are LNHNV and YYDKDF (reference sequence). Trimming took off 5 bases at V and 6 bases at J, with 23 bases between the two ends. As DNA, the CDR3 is TGTGCCACCAGCGGGCCCCTCGGGGCCAAGGGGGGAAACATTCAGTACTTC. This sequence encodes CATSGPLGAKGGNIQYF.

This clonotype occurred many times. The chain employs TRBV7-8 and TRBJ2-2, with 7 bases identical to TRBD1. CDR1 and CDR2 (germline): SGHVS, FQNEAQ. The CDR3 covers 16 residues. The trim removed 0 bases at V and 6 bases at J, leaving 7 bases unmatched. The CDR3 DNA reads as TGTGCCAGCAGCTTAGCCGCCCGAACAGGGGCCGGGGAGCTGTTTTTT. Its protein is CASSLAARTGAGELFF.

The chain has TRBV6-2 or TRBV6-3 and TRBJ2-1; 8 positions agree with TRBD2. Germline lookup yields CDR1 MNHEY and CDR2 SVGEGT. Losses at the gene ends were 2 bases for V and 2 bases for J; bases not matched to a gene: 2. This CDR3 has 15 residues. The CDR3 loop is CASSYAGGAYNEQFF. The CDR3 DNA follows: TGTGCCAGCAGTTACGCCGGGGGGGCCTACAATGAGCAGTTCTTC.

The CDR3 protein is CASSLGIPGELFF. CDR3 nucleotide sequence: TGTGCCAGCAGCTTGGGGATCCCCGGGGAGCTGTTTTTT. The rearrangement uses TRBV7-8 and TRBJ2-2, with D uncertain. This CDR3 has 13 residues. The V end lost 3 bases, the J end lost 6 bases, and 8 bases lay between the germline ends. Germline CDR1 is SGHVS and CDR2 is FQNEAQ.

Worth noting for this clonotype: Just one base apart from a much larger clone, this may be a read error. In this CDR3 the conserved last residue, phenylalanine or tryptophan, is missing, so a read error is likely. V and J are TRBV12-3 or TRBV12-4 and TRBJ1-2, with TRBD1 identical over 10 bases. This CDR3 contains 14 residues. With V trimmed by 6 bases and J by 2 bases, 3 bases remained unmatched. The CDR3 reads CASRQGQGNYGYTL. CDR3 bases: TGTGCCAGCAGGCAGGGACAGGGGAACTATGGCTACACCTTG.

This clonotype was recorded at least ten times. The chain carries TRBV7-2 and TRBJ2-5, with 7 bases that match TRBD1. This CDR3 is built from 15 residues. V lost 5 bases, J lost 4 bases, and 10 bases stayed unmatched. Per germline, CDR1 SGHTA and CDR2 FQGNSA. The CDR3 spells CASSIRTGWGETQYF. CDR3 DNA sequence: TGTGCCAGCAGCATCCGGACAGGTTGGGGAGAGACCCAGTACTTC. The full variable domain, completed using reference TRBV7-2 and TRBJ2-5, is GAGVSQSPSNKVTEKGKDVELRCDPISGHTALYWYRQSLGQGLEFLIYFQGNSAPDKSGLPSDRFSAERTGGSVSTLTIQRTQQEDSAVYLCASSIRTGWGETQYFGPGTRLLVL.

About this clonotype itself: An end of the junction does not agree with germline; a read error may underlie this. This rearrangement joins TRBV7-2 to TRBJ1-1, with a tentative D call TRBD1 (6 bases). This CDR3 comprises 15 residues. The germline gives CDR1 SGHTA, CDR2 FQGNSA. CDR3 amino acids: CASSLAGGRGTEAFF. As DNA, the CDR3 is TGTGCCAGCAGCCTAGCGGGGGGCAGGGGCACTGAAGCTTTCTTT.

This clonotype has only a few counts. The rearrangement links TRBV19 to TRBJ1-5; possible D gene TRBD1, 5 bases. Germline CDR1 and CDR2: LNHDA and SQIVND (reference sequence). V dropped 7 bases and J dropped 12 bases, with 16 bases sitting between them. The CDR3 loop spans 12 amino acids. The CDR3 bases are TGTGCCAGTACACCCCGGGACGGACGCCAGCATTTT. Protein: CASTPRDGRQHF.

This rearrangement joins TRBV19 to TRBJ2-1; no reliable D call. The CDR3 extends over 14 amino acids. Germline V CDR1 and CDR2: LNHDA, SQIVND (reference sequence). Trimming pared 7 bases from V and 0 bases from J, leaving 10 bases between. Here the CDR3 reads CASKSMSSYNEQFF. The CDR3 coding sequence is TGTGCCAGTAAGTCTATGAGCTCCTACAATGAGCAGTTCTTC.